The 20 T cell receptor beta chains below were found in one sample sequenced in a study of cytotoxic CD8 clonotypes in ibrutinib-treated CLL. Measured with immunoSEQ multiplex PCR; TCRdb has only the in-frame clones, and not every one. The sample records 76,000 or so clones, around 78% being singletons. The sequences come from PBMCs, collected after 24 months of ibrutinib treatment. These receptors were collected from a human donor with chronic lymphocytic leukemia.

The CDR3 nucleotides read TGTGCCAGCAGTTTTTGGGCGGGAGGGTTTACAGATACGCAGTATTTT. It specifies CASSFWAGGFTDTQYF. The chain has TRBV27 and TRBJ2-3; TRBD2 agrees at 9 bases. Trimming took 3 bases from V and 3 from J; bases not matched to a gene: 7. This CDR3 is built from 16 residues. Germline loops: CDR1 MNHEY, CDR2 SMNVEV (reference sequence).

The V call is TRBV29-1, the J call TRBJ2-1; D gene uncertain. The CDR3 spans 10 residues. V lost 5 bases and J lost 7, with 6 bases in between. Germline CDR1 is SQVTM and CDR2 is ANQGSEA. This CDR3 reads CSVSGNEQFF. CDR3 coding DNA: TGCAGCGTTTCCGGAAATGAGCAGTTCTTC.

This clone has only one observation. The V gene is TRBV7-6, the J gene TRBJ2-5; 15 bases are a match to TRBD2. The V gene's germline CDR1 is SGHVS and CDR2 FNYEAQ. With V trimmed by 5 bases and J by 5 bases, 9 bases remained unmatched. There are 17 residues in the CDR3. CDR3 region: CASSPRTSGRGWETQYF. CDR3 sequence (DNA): TGTGCCAGCAGCCCCCGGACTAGCGGGAGGGGTTGGGAGACCCAGTACTTC.

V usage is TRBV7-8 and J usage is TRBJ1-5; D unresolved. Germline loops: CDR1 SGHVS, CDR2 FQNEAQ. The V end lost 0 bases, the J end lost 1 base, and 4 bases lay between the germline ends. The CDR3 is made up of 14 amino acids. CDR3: CASSLAGSNQPQHF. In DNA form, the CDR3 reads TGTGCCAGCAGCTTAGCTGGGAGCAATCAGCCCCAGCATTTT. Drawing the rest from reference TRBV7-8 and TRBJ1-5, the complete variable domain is GAGVSQSPRYKVAKRGQDVALRCDPISGHVSLFWYQQALGQGPEFLTYFQNEAQLDKSGLPSDRFFAERPEGSVSTLKIQRTQQEDSAVYLCASSLAGSNQPQHFGDGTRLSIL.

The CDR3 region has the DNA TGTGCCTGGTTAGGGAGCGGGATTAGTGCCTACAATGAGCAGTTCTTC. Translation: CAWLGSGISAYNEQFF. The rearrangement joins TRBV30 to TRBJ2-1; 7 positions match TRBD2. The CDR3 sequence is 16 residues long. Germline CDR1 reads GTSNPN; CDR2 reads SVGIG (reference sequence). Unmatched junction bases numbered 12, after V lost 5 bases and J lost 2 bases.

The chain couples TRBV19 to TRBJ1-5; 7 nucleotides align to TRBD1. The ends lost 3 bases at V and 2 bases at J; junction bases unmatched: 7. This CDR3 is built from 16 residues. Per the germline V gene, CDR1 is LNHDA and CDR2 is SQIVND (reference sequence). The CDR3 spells CASSIGNRGGNQPQHF. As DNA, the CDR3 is TGTGCCAGTAGTATTGGGAACAGGGGCGGCAATCAGCCCCAGCATTTT.

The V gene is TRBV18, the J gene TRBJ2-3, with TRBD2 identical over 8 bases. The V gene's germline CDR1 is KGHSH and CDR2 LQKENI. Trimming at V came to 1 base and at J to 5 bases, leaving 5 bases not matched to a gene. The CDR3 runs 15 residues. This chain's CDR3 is CASSPRSGSGDTQYF. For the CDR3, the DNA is TGTGCCAGCTCACCACGGAGCGGGAGCGGAGATACGCAGTATTTT.

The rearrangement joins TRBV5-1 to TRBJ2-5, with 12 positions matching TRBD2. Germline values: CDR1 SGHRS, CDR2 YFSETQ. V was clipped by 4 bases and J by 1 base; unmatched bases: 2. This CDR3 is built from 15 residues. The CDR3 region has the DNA TGCGCCAGCAGCCCTAGCGGGAGGGTCCAAGAGACCCAGTACTTC. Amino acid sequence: CASSPSGRVQETQYF.

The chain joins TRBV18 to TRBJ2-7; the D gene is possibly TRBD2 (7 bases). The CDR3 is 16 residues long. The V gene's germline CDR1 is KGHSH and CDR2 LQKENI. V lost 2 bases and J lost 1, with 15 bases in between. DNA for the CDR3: TGTGCCAGCTCACCATTTTCCGGGGGGCCGTCCTACGAGCAGTACTTC. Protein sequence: CASSPFSGGPSYEQYF.

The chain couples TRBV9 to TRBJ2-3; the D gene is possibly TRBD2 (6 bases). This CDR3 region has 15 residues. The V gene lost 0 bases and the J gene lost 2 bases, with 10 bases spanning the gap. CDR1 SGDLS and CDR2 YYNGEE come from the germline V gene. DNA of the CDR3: TGTGCCAGCAGCGTAGGTGAACTAGCCACAGATACGCAGTATTTT. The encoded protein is CASSVGELATDTQYF.

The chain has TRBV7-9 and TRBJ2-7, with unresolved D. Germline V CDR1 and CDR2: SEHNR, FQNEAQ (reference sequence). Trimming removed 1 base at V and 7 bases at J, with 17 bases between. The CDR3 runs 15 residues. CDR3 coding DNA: TGTGCCAGCAGCTTAGGGACCGACCCTCGTTGGGAGCAGTACTTC. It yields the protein CASSLGTDPRWEQYF.

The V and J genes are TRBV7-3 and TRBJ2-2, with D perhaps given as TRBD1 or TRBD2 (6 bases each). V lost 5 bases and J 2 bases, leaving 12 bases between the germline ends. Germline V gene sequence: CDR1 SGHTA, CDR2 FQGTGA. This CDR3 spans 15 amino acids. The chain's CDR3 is CASSNVGGNTGELFF. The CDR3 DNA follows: TGTGCCAGCAGCAACGTGGGGGGCAACACCGGGGAGCTGTTTTTT.

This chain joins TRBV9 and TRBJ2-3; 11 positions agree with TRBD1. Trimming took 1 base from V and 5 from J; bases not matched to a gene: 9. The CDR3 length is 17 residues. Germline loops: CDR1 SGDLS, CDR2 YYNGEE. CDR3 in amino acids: CASSVSRDRGSVDTQYF. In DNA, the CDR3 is TGTGCCAGCAGCGTATCGCGGGACAGGGGGTCGGTAGATACGCAGTATTTT.

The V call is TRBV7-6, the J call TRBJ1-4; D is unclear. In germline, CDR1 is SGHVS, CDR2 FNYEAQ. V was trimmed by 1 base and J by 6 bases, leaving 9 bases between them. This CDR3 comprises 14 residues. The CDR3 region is CASSLGALDEKLFF. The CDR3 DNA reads TGTGCCAGCAGCTTAGGGGCTTTGGATGAAAAACTGTTTTTT.

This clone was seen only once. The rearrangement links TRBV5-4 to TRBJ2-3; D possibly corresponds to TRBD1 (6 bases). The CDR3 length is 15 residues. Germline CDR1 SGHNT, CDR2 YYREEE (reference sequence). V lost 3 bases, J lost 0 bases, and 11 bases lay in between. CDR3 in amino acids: CASSSGQPSTDTQYF. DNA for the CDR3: TGTGCCAGCAGCTCCGGACAGCCTAGCACAGATACGCAGTATTTT.

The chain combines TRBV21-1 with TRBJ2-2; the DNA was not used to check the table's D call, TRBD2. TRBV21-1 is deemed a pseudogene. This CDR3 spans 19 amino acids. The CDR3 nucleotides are TGTGCCAGCAGCAAAAGGTTTGGGCTAGCGGGAGGGTACACCGGGGAGCTGTTTTTT. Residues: CASSKRFGLAGGYTGELFF.

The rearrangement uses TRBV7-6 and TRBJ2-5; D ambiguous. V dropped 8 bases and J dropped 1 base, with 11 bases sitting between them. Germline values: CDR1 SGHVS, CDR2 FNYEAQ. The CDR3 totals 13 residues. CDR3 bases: TGTGCCAGCTCCAGCAGCCTCCAAGAGACCCAGTACTTC. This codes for CASSSSLQETQYF.

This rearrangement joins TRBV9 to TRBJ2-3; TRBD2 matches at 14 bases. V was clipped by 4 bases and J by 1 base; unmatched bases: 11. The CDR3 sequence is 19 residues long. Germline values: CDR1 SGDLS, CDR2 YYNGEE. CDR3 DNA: TGTGCCAGCAGCCCCTCCGGGACTAGCGGGAGAGGAGGCACAGATACGCAGTATTTT. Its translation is CASSPSGTSGRGGTDTQYF.

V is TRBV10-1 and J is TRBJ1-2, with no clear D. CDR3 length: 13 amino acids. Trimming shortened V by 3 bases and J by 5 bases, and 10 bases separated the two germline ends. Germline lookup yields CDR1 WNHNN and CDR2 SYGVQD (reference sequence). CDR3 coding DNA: TGCGCCAGCAGTGAATCTGGCACTTATGGCTACACCTTC. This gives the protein CASSESGTYGYTF.

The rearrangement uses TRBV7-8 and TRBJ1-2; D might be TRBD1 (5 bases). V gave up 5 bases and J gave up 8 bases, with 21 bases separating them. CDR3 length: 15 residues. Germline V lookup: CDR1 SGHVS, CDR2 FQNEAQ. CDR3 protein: CASSALRDPLGGYTF. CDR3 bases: TGTGCCAGCAGCGCCCTCCGGGACCCTCTCGGAGGCTACACCTTC. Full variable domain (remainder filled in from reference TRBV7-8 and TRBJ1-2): GAGVSQSPRYKVAKRGQDVALRCDPISGHVSLFWYQQALGQGPEFLTYFQNEAQLDKSGLPSDRFFAERPEGSVSTLKIQRTQQEDSAVYLCASSALRDPLGGYTFGSGTRLTVV.